This T cell receptor beta chain was sequenced in a study of T cells in Graves' hyperthyroidism and ophthalmopathy (dated by TCRdb to between 2019 and 2020). For the study in its entirety: Peripheral blood was sampled at the time of initial diagnosis, prior to any treatment. A discovery cohort of roughly 96 patients, fewer than 50 with Graves' ophthalmopathy and about 58 with stable Graves' hyperthyroidism, was used to find distinguishing TCR V-J signatures. Prospective prediction of ophthalmopathy was tested in an independent validation cohort of 18 to 20 hyperthyroidism patients and roughly 16 patients who later progressed to ophthalmopathy. The approximately 98 discovery patients were randomly divided into training and test sets at a 7:3 ratio. The study also compared thyroid tissue and blood T-cell repertoires from a handful of Graves' hyperthyroidism patients. Once sampling was done, hyperthyroidism patients were given methimazole at a starting dose of 30 mg daily, whereas ophthalmopathy patients were given high-dose intravenous methylprednisolone. TCR Vbeta CDR3 sequencing of approximately 140 peripheral blood samples (roughly 41 ophthalmopathy, over 70 hyperthyroidism and some 17 progressor patients) is reported in the paper.

Beyond this particular receptor, the publication reports: In cross-validation, a model built on a 13 V-J signature told ophthalmopathy apart from stable hyperthyroidism with approximately 90% sensitivity and around 83% specificity, and in testing the same model reached 80%/75%. Most expanded thyroid clonotypes (frequency above 0.001) were also detected in blood, suggesting blood repertoires may reflect thyroid immune responses. In validation, progression to ophthalmopathy was predicted by the model with around 70% sensitivity and 72.22% specificity, a median of roughly six months before onset. Sample size was not statistically predetermined, and blinding of investigators to group allocation was not performed.

CDR1 and CDR2, per the germline V gene (reference sequence), are SEHNR and FQNEAQ. Including cysteine and phenylalanine, the CDR3 has 16 amino acids. This entry keeps only the CDR3 DNA: 48 bases, framed from base 1. A distance of 17 bases separates the germline ends of V and J, which lose 5 bases and 3 bases respectively. The TCR beta CDR3 regions were amplified from the RNA transcripts. The first round of RT-PCR for the TCR CDR3 was performed with the HTBI primer set and the Qiagen OneStep RT-PCR kit. Libraries were constructed in a second round of multiplex PCR, after which size selection and purification were performed. The libraries were sequenced on an Illumina HiSeq2000 using paired-end 100 bp reads. Concerning the study's data processing: Raw data were processed with SOAPnuke, discarding reads with adapters, uncalled bases, mean Phred below 15, or no exact constant-primer or identifier match. High-quality paired reads were merged using COPE v1.2.5, and each unique nucleotide sequence was defined as a clonotype. MiTCR v1.1 was used to align clonotypes to the IMGT TRBV, TRBD and TRBJ reference segments. Only V-J combinations with frequency above 0.0001, covering approximately 99% of repertoires, were analysed. The TCS score was defined as the ratio of F50 (clonal expansion) to E x V (chaos), calculated using BLOSUM62-based TCRdist between CDR3 peptides within each V-J. Welch's t-statistics and random forest reduced several hundred V-J features to 10 to 15, which were used in a naive Bayes classifier (R e1071). TCRdb trimmed public reads at Q25 via fastp, called clones via MiXCR and kept in-frame beta chains. Every distinct CDR3 protein forms one entry, paired with its most common genes and DNA. The V and J calls follow TCRdb's processing rather than the paper's. The sample table contains 500,000 to 650,000 distinct CDR3 sequences; only one count was recorded for about 14% of them. The top ten hold more than 11% of the sample.

Note on this clonotype: What antigen it recognizes has not been identified. Qualities for individual bases were not recorded, and no much larger clone is one base off.

Graves' hyperthyroidism was defined as stable when no progression to ophthalmopathy occurred over 18 months of follow-up. Hyperthyroidism patients were aged 18 to 65 years and newly diagnosed, with disease duration of less than 2 months. Any patient with an uncontrolled infection, another autoimmune disease, pregnancy or lactation was excluded. Diagnoses relied on clinical symptoms, serum thyroxine and TRAb, thyroid ultrasound and orbital computed tomography. PBMCs were isolated from more than 8 ml of fresh peripheral blood by Ficoll-Paque density gradient centrifugation. Total RNA was extracted using Trizol reagent, and RNA quality was assessed on an Agilent 2100 Bioanalyzer.

The clonotype comes from a middle-aged woman with Graves' hyperthyroidism. The material sequenced was blood. This sequence uses TRBV7-9 and TRBJ1-3, with no confidently assigned D gene. The sequence in DNA is TGTGCCAGCAGCCACAGTGACATATGGGATGGAAACACCATATATTTT. It translates to CASSHSDIWDGNTIYF.